The 4 T cell receptor beta chains in this list originate from one sample, sequenced in a study of T cell responses to AZD1222 COVID-19 vaccine. Clones were read by immunoSEQ multiplex PCR, and TCRdb kept only the in-frame ones, dropping some. The sample records approximately 150,000 clones, about nine tenths being singletons. Specimen: peripheral blood, collected 28 days after the second AZD1222 dose. These TCRs come from an adult who received the AZD1222 COVID-19 vaccine.

As DNA, the CDR3 is TGTGCCAGCAGCCAGGGACTCGTCGATAATTCACCCCTCCACTTT. As protein: CASSQGLVDNSPLHF. The rearrangement joins TRBV5-4 to TRBJ1-6; possible D gene TRBD1, 5 bases. Trimming took off 4 bases at V and 5 bases at J, with 13 bases between the two ends. This CDR3 contains 15 residues. Germline V gene lookup returns CDR1 SGHNT and CDR2 YYREEE (reference sequence).

The V call is TRBV18, the J call TRBJ2-3; D gene ambiguous. CDR3 length equals 13 residues. Trimming removed 2 bases from V and 2 bases from J, with 5 bases in between. The V gene's germline CDR1 is KGHSH and CDR2 LQKENI. The CDR3 reads CASSPAATDTQYF. Written as DNA, the CDR3 is TGTGCCAGCTCACCAGCGGCCACAGATACGCAGTATTTT.

This rearrangement joins TRBV28 to TRBJ2-7, with D tentatively TRBD1 or TRBD2 (5 bases each). CDR1 and CDR2 from the germline V gene are MDHEN and SYDVKM. The length of the CDR3 is 16 residues. Between the trimmed V and J ends, which lost 7 bases and 2 bases, there was a span of 21 bases. The CDR3 protein is CASKPERRDGAYEQYF. CDR3 DNA: TGTGCCAGCAAACCAGAAAGACGGGACGGAGCCTACGAGCAGTACTTC. The complete variable domain, with remaining parts taken from reference TRBV28 and TRBJ2-7, reads DVKVTQSSRYLVKRTGEKVFLECVQDMDHENMFWYRQDPGLGLRLIYFSYDVKMKEKGDIPEGYSVSREKKERFSLILESASTNQTSMYLCASKPERRDGAYEQYFGPGTRLTVT.

V is TRBV5-5 and J is TRBJ1-5, with D possibly matching TRBD1 (5 bases). Deletions cut 4 bases from V and 3 bases from J, with 14 bases between. This CDR3 contains 15 residues. CDR1 and CDR2 (germline): SGHKS, YYEKEE (reference sequence). This CDR3 reads CASSVLGRYNQPQHF. In nucleotides, the CDR3 is TGTGCCAGCAGCGTCCTGGGACGGTACAATCAGCCCCAGCATTTT.